This T cell receptor beta chain was retrieved from a study of beta chain features in type 1 diabetes. Study conclusions and caveats: Overrepresentation of cells with high TCR expression could result from cDNA sequencing. Relative to healthy donors, patients appeared to have naive, central memory and Treg TCRB repertoires that were more similar. Significant though moderate, a shortening of TCRB CDR3s appeared in all four CD4+ subsets of Type 1 diabetes patients.

The V gene's germline CDR1 is GTSNPN and CDR2 SVGIG (reference sequence). The CDR3 is made up of 13 amino acids. Unmatched junction bases numbered 6, after V lost 1 base and J lost 6 bases. The investigators reverse transcribed all of the isolated RNA, so they sequenced expressed TCRB transcripts. Around 3.8 million reads per sample were averaged for naive, central memory and regulatory samples. The table came from immunoSEQ multiplex PCR; TCRdb's copy has only in-frame clones and leaves some out. The sample carries approximately 150,000 clones, about 13% recorded once. This clone was seen only a few times. The target antigen is unknown.

Sequencing was done on a sample of central memory CD4+ T cells from blood. This receptor was identified in a man between 18 and 35 years old with type 1 diabetes. The chain is built from TRBV30 and TRBJ2-7; 7 nucleotides match TRBD1. As DNA, the CDR3 is TGTGCCTGGAGTGCGACAGGGATGGGCGAGCAGTACTTC. As protein: CAWSATGMGEQYF.